The T cell receptor (beta chain) described here comes from a study of kidney transplant recipient with SARS-CoV-2 infection. Ten or more counts support this clonotype. This CDR3 is built from 15 residues. The V and J ends lost 0 bases and 3 bases respectively, with 12 bases between them. Germline V gene data show CDR1 as MGHRA and CDR2 as YSYEKL. Using its own MiXCR run on the reads, TCRdb lists one record per CDR3 protein. The sample includes about 240,000 distinct CDR3 sequences, 29% seen only once; the top ten take around 7.8%. Material: a blood sample, obtained at baseline and between days 110 and 120 from a kidney transplant recipient. This receptor was taken from a male patient in his thirties who had COVID-19 and was a kidney transplant recipient. Some T cells may trace back to the graft donor. The chain links TRBV4-1 to TRBJ2-7, with D unclear. The CDR3 bases are TGCGCCAGCAGCCAAGATCGGCCATCCATCTACGAGCAGTACTTC. Translated: CASSQDRPSIYEQYF.